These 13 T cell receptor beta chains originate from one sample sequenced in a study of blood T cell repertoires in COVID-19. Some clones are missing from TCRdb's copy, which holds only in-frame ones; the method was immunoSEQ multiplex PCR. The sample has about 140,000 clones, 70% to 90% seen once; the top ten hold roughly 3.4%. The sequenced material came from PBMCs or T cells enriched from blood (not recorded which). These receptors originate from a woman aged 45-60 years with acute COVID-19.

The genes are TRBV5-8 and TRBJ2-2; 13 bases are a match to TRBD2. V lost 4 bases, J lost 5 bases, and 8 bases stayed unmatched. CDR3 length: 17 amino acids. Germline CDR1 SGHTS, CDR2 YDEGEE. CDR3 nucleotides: TGTGCCAGCAGCCGCTCCGGGACTAGCGGGACTACCGGGGAGCTGTTTTTT. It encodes CASSRSGTSGTTGELFF.

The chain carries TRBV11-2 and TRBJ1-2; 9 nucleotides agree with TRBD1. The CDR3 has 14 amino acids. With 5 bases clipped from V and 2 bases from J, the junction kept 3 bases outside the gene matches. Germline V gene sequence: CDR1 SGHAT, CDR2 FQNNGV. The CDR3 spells CASSKGQGNYGYTF. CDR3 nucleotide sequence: TGTGCCAGCAGCAAGGGACAGGGAAACTATGGCTACACCTTC.

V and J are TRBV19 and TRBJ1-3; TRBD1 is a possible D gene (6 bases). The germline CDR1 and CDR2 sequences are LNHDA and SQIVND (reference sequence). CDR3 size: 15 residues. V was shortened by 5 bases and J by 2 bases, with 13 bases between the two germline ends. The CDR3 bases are TGTGCCAGTAGTGCTGCAGGGGAGACTGGAAACACCATATATTTT. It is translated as CASSAAGETGNTIYF. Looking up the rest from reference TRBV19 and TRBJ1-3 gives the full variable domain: DGGITQSPKYLFRKEGQNVTLSCEQNLNHDAMYWYRQDPGQGLRLIYYSQIVNDFQKGDIAEGYSVSREKKESFPLTVTSAQKNPTAFYLCASSAAGETGNTIYFGEGSWLTVV.

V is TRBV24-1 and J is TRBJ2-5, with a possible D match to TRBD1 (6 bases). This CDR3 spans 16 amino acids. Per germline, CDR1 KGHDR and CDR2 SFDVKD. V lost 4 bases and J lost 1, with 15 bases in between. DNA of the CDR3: TGTGCCACCAGTGACCCCTTCGGGACAACCCAAGAGACCCAGTACTTC. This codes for CATSDPFGTTQETQYF.

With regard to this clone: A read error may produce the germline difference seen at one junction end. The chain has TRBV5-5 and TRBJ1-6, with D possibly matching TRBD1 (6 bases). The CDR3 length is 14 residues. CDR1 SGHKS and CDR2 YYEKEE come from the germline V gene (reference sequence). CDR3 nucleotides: TGTGCCAGCAGCTTCGACGGCACAGGGACAACCGGGACCTTT. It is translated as CASSFDGTGTTGTF.

The DNA of the CDR3 is TGTGCCAGTAGTATCTGGTTCGGACAGGGGGCCTTAGGTCAGCCCCAGCATTTT. Translating gives CASSIWFGQGALGQPQHF. The V call is TRBV19, the J call TRBJ1-5; TRBD1 matches 11 bases. Germline lookup yields CDR1 LNHDA and CDR2 SQIVND (reference sequence). The CDR3 extends over 18 amino acids. V shed 3 bases, J shed 6 bases, and the junction held 13 bases outside the gene matches.

The CDR3 is CASNQIWKTGTSGRYNEQFF. DNA of the CDR3: TGCGCCAGCAACCAAATATGGAAAACCGGGACTAGCGGGAGGTACAATGAGCAGTTCTTC. V and J are TRBV23-1 and TRBJ2-1; 15 bases match TRBD2. TRBV23-1 is marked as an open reading frame, function uncertain. J gave up 4 bases and V 7 bases, and 17 bases lay outside the gene matches. The CDR3 sequence is 20 residues long.

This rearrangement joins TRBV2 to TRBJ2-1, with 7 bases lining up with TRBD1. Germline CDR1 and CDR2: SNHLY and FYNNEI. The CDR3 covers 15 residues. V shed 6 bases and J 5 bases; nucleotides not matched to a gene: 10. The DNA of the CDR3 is TGTGCCAGCAGCAGTGACAGGGTAGGGGACAATGAGCAGTTCTTC. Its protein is CASSSDRVGDNEQFF. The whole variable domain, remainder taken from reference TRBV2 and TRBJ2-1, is EPEVTQTPSHQVTQMGQEVILRCVPISNHLYFYWYRQILGQKVEFLVSFYNNEISEKSEIFDDQFSVERPDGSNFTLKIRSTKLEDSAMYFCASSSDRVGDNEQFFGPGTRLTVL.

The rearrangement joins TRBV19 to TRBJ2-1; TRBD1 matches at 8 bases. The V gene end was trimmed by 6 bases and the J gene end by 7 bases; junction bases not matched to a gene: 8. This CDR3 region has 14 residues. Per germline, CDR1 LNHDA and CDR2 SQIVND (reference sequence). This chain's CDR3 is CASSKQGARNEQFF. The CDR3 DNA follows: TGTGCCAGTAGCAAGCAGGGGGCGAGAAATGAGCAGTTCTTC.

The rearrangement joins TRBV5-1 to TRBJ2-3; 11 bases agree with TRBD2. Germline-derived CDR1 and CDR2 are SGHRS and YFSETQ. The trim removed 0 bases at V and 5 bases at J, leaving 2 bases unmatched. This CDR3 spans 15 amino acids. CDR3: CASSLVSGREDTQYF. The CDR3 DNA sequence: TGCGCCAGCAGCTTGGTTAGCGGGAGGGAAGATACGCAGTATTTT.

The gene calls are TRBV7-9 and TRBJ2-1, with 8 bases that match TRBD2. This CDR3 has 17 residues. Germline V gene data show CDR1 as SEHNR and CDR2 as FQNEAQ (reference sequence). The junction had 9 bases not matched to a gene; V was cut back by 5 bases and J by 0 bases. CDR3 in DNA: TGTGCCAGCAGCGGGGTGCGCGGGACTAGCTCCTACAATGAGCAGTTCTTC. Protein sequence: CASSGVRGTSSYNEQFF.

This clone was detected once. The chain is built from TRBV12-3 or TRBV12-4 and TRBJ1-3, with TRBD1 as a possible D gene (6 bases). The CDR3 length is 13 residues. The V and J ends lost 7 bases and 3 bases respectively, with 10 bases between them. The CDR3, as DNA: TGTGCCAGCAACAGGGATCTTGGAAACACCATATATTTT. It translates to CASNRDLGNTIYF.

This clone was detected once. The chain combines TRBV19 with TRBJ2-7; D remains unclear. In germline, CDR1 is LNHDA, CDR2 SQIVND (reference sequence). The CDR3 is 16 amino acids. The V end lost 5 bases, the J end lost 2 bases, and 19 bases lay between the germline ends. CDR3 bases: TGTGCCAGTAGTCCCCGGATTGGGCAGAGCACCTACGAGCAGTACTTC. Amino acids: CASSPRIGQSTYEQYF. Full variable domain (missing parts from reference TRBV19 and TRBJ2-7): DGGITQSPKYLFRKEGQNVTLSCEQNLNHDAMYWYRQDPGQGLRLIYYSQIVNDFQKGDIAEGYSVSREKKESFPLTVTSAQKNPTAFYLCASSPRIGQSTYEQYFGPGTRLTVT.